The next 24 T cell receptor beta chains were all read from a single sample in a study of T cell responses to AZD1222 COVID-19 vaccine. The data were produced by immunoSEQ multiplex PCR, yet TCRdb's version contains in-frame clones alone and is incomplete. The sample holds around 160,000 clones; 75% to 95% are singletons and the top ten take around 2.8%. Here the sequenced sample was peripheral blood, taken on day 0 of MenACWY control vaccination. These TCRs come from an adult in good health.

This sequence joins TRBV18 and TRBJ2-7; TRBD2 matches 8 bases. The CDR3 runs 13 residues. V was clipped by 5 bases and J by 3 bases; unmatched bases: 3. CDR1 and CDR2 (germline): KGHSH, LQKENI. CDR3 in amino acids: CASSSTSGYEQYF. For the CDR3, the DNA is TGTGCCAGCTCAAGTACTAGCGGCTACGAGCAGTACTTC.

The J gene is TRBJ2-7, the V gene TRBV2; 7 bases line up with TRBD1. This CDR3 contains 15 residues. Trimming removed 6 bases from V and 3 bases from J; junction bases left unmatched: 11. The V gene's germline CDR1 is SNHLY and CDR2 FYNNEI. CDR3 sequence: CASRGRQGRNYEQYF. The CDR3, as DNA: TGTGCCAGCAGGGGTAGACAGGGTAGGAACTACGAGCAGTACTTC.

The V gene is TRBV7-2, the J gene TRBJ1-1; unclear D gene. V lost 5 bases to trimming and J lost 0 bases, with 16 bases between them. Per germline, CDR1 SGHTA and CDR2 FQGNSA. This CDR3 contains 16 residues. The CDR3 sequence is CASSPGSGNVNTEAFF. The CDR3 DNA sequence: TGTGCCAGCAGCCCGGGCTCGGGTAATGTGAACACTGAAGCTTTCTTT.

The V call is TRBV11-2, the J call TRBJ1-5; possibly TRBD1 for D (6 bases). V was trimmed by 1 base and J by 3 bases, leaving 10 bases between them. CDR1 and CDR2 from the germline V gene are SGHAT and FQNNGV. The CDR3 has 15 residues. The CDR3 region is CASSLGRDNNQPQHF. In nucleotides, the CDR3 is TGTGCCAGCAGCTTAGGCCGGGACAACAATCAGCCCCAGCATTTT.

The chain joins TRBV5-5 to TRBJ1-6, with D unresolved. CDR3 length: 12 residues. Trimming removed 7 bases at V and 9 bases at J, with 11 bases between. From germline, CDR1 is SGHKS and CDR2 YYEKEE (reference sequence). CDR3 in DNA: TGTGCCAGCCAATCATCGGGTTCACCCCTCCACTTT. It codes for CASQSSGSPLHF.

This chain links TRBV5-1 with TRBJ1-2; a weak D match, TRBD1 (5 bases). The CDR3 loop spans 14 amino acids. CDR1 is SGHRS, CDR2 YFSETQ, per germline. V lost 3 bases and J lost 3, with 12 bases in between. CDR3 bases: TGCGCCAGCAGCTCCGCTCGGGGGGACTATGGCTACACCTTC. It yields the protein CASSSARGDYGYTF.

V gene TRBV28 combines with J gene TRBJ1-6, with 8 positions matching TRBD1. Germline V gene sequence: CDR1 MDHEN, CDR2 SYDVKM. This CDR3 has 16 amino acids. Losses at the gene ends were 4 bases for V and 6 bases for J; bases not matched to a gene: 8. Here the CDR3 DNA reads TGTGCCAGCAGTTATAGTACAGGGGGTGGTAATTCACCCCTCCACTTT. Protein: CASSYSTGGGNSPLHF.

This clone was counted a few times. The chain joins TRBV6-5 to TRBJ1-2; a weak D match, TRBD1 (5 bases). The CDR3 is 12 residues long. Trimming stripped 5 bases from V and 5 bases from J, with 9 bases between. Germline CDR1 MNHEY, CDR2 SVGAGI. CDR3 bases: TGTGCCAGCAGTAAGGAGGGGTATGGCTACACCTTC. Protein product: CASSKEGYGYTF.

The V gene is TRBV9, the J gene TRBJ2-7; TRBD1 might be the D (5 bases). The CDR3 sequence is 13 residues long. V shed 2 bases and J shed 6 bases, with 12 bases lying between them. Germline V lookup: CDR1 SGDLS, CDR2 YYNGEE. CDR3 protein: CASSVSQESEQYF. CDR3 bases: TGTGCCAGCAGCGTCTCACAGGAGAGCGAGCAGTACTTC. The full variable domain, its missing parts supplied by reference TRBV9 and TRBJ2-7, is DSGVTQTPKHLITATGQRVTLRCSPRSGDLSVYWYQQSLDQGLQFLIQYYNGEERAKGNILERFSAQQFPDLHSELNLSSLELGDSALYFCASSVSQESEQYFGPGTRLTVT.

V usage is TRBV6-5 and J usage is TRBJ2-7, with 10 bases lining up with TRBD2. CDR3 size: 15 residues. Per germline, CDR1 MNHEY and CDR2 SVGAGI. Trimming at V came to 7 bases and at J to 2 bases, leaving 8 bases not matched to a gene. Here the CDR3 reads CASTDSLAGTYEQYF. The DNA for the CDR3 is TGTGCCAGCACCGACTCACTAGCGGGGACCTACGAGCAGTACTTC.

V and J are TRBV5-1 and TRBJ1-4, with D perhaps TRBD1 (6 bases). This CDR3 has 19 residues. The V end lost 1 base, the J end lost 2 bases, and 21 bases lay between the germline ends. The germline V gene has CDR1 SGHRS and CDR2 YFSETQ. The CDR3 protein is CASSLTPPGTGSTNEKLFF. CDR3 bases: TGCGCCAGCAGCTTGACGCCCCCGGGAACAGGGAGCACTAATGAAAAACTGTTTTTT.

This clone was detected a few times. This chain joins TRBV18 and TRBJ1-5; no definite D call. The germline CDR1 and CDR2 sequences are KGHSH and LQKENI. V was trimmed by 4 bases and J by 1 base, leaving 8 bases between them. This CDR3 spans 14 amino acids. This chain's CDR3 is CASSQSGSNQPQHF. The CDR3 nucleotides read TGTGCCAGCTCACAATCCGGGAGCAATCAGCCCCAGCATTTT.

V is TRBV19 and J is TRBJ1-5; 8 nucleotides align to TRBD1. The germline V gene encodes CDR1 LNHDA and CDR2 SQIVND (reference sequence). CDR3 size: 15 residues. After removal of 7 bases from V and 6 bases from J, the junction contained 11 bases not matched to a gene. CDR3 residues: CASIMGTGGSQPQHF. The CDR3 DNA sequence: TGTGCCAGTATAATGGGGACAGGAGGGAGTCAGCCCCAGCATTTT.

The chain employs TRBV3-1 (or the pseudogene TRBV3-2) and TRBJ1-6; D unclear. From germline, CDR1 is LGHDT and CDR2 YNNKEL (reference sequence). This CDR3 region has 13 residues. V lost 4 bases, J lost 7 bases, and 8 bases lay in between. In DNA, the CDR3 is TGTGCCAGCAGCCCGGTCATGAATTCACCCCTCCACTTT. Its translation: CASSPVMNSPLHF.

The chain carries TRBV9 and TRBJ2-1, with 13 bases matching TRBD2. After removal of 4 bases from V and 2 bases from J, the junction contained 6 bases not matched to a gene. The CDR3 is 17 amino acids. CDR1 and CDR2 from the germline V gene are SGDLS and YYNGEE. CDR3 sequence (DNA): TGTGCCAGCAGCCCCCGACTAGCGGGGGGTCCCTACAATGAGCAGTTCTTC. It codes for CASSPRLAGGPYNEQFF.

The genes are TRBV5-1 and TRBJ1-2, with TRBD1 identical over 7 bases. The germline V gene has CDR1 SGHRS and CDR2 YFSETQ. This CDR3 region has 15 residues. V dropped 0 bases and J dropped 0; count of bases not matched to a gene: 2. CDR3 in DNA: TGCGCCAGCAGCTTGGGGACAGGTACTAACTATGGCTACACCTTC. Translation: CASSLGTGTNYGYTF.

This chain links TRBV6-1 with TRBJ1-2; D not resolved. V lost 0 bases, J lost 4 bases, and 9 bases lay in between. The germline gives CDR1 MNHNS, CDR2 SASEGT. The CDR3 extends over 14 amino acids. Written as DNA, the CDR3 is TGTGCCAGCAGTGAAGCATGGCAGATCTATGGCTACACCTTC. This encodes CASSEAWQIYGYTF.

The chain couples TRBV19 to TRBJ1-1; 8 bases are shared with TRBD1. The CDR3 runs 15 residues. CDR1 and CDR2 from the germline V gene are LNHDA and SQIVND (reference sequence). Germline trimming cut 1 base from V and 4 bases from J; bases unmatched to any gene: 5. CDR3 residues: CASSIARTGSTEAFF. For the CDR3, the DNA is TGTGCCAGTAGTATAGCCAGGACAGGGAGCACTGAAGCTTTCTTT.

The chain links TRBV14 to TRBJ1-2, with 10 bases identical to TRBD1. Losses at the gene ends were 0 bases for V and 13 bases for J; bases not matched to a gene: 5. The CDR3 covers 13 residues. The V gene's germline CDR1 is SGHDN and CDR2 FVKESK. The CDR3 region has the DNA TGTGCCAGCAGCCAAGATCGGACAGGGGGAAGCACCTTC. Protein product: CASSQDRTGGSTF.

The rearrangement joins TRBV1 to TRBJ1-5. TRBV1 is flagged as a pseudogene. CDR3 length equals 15 residues. For the CDR3, the DNA is TGCACCAGCAGCCCCTCCGGGGGCGACAATCAGCCCCAGCATTTT. Translating it yields CTSSPSGGDNQPQHF.

This chain joins TRBV14 and TRBJ1-4; no reliable D call. V lost 4 bases to trimming and J lost 1 base, with 13 bases between them. The V gene's germline CDR1 is SGHDN and CDR2 FVKESK. The CDR3 runs to 16 residues. The CDR3 is CASSPFRAGTNEKLFF. CDR3 sequence (DNA): TGTGCCAGCAGCCCTTTTAGGGCTGGAACTAATGAAAAACTGTTTTTT.

V and J are TRBV30 and TRBJ2-2, with TRBD1 matching 8 bases. This CDR3 region has 15 residues. With V trimmed by 1 base and J by 5 bases, 6 bases remained unmatched. Germline V gives CDR1 GTSNPN, CDR2 SVGIG (reference sequence). The CDR3 loop is CAWSGQGRPTGELFF. CDR3 in DNA: TGTGCCTGGAGTGGACAGGGGCGCCCAACCGGGGAGCTGTTTTTT.

V gene TRBV18 combines with J gene TRBJ2-7; D is ambiguous. This CDR3 is 15 amino acids long. Germline CDR1 and CDR2: KGHSH and LQKENI. V was pared by 8 bases and J by 1 base, with 18 bases between. In nucleotides, the CDR3 is TGTGCCAGCACAGTCTCGGGCCTGCCTTCCTACGAGCAGTACTTC. Protein product: CASTVSGLPSYEQYF.

The gene calls are TRBV6-5 and TRBJ2-7; D not certain. Germline V gene lookup returns CDR1 MNHEY and CDR2 SVGAGI. This CDR3 has 14 amino acids. The V and J ends lost 6 bases and 2 bases respectively, with 14 bases between them. This CDR3 reads CASRSAGGPYEQYF. For the CDR3, the DNA is TGTGCCAGCAGGTCGGCCGGTGGACCCTACGAGCAGTACTTC.